This T cell receptor beta chain was sequenced for a study of cytomegalovirus exposure and HLA in healthy donors (dated by TCRdb to about 2017). For context, the study as a whole: In an earlier analysis of roughly 590 of the donors, about 260 Gb of sequence data and 117 million unique TCR beta sequences from about 190 million T cells were reported. About 300 gigabases of sequencing data and 80 million or so unique TCR sequences were included in an early release covering roughly 600 HLA-typed donors. The genetic ancestry cluster associated with self-reported Caucasian donors included about 84% of the roughly 400 genotyped donors. The study aimed to test whether cataloging public T cell receptors could reveal signatures of past pathogen exposure. The T cell repertoires of under 700 subjects were profiled by immunosequencing and related to cytomegalovirus serostatus. In addition to the first cohort of 650 to 750 subjects, a separate validation cohort of approximately 130 different subjects was used. To predict cytomegalovirus infection status, the study combined high-throughput TCR immunosequencing, statistical association of individual TCRs with disease status, and machine learning. To study patterns of TCR occurrence, a later analysis re-analyzed previously published TCR beta repertoires from under 750 donors and added high-resolution HLA genotyping. In the later analysis, no new phenotypic data were used to find candidate immune exposures; instead, reliance was placed on TCR beta sequences and their occurrence across donors. In an earlier analysis of 587 of the donors, high-throughput TCR beta sequencing was used to judge whether each TCR beta V gene segment behaved as functional or pseudogenic. Donor age, sex, ethnicity and CMV serostatus were compiled alongside the repertoire data. In a later genetic analysis, genome-wide SNP genotypes for about three fifths of the 666 donors were used, and that subset was treated as a discovery cohort. All discovery cohort repertoires had been generated on a single sequencing platform. HLA typing covered class I and class II loci at four-digit resolution. Typing coverage varied by locus: about 620-640 donors for A, B, C, DRB1 and DQB1; 500 to 550 for DQA1; approximately 610 for DPA1; around 490 for DPB1. Because of strong linkage in the cohort, roughly five DR-DQ haplotypes were treated as single units for association and clustering. Among 300 to 500 genotyped donors of the cohort, an average of about 220,000 unique TCR beta nucleotide sequences was sequenced per donor, of which about 20% were non-productive. Overall results and qualifications from the work: In the study, some 160 TCR beta chains were listed as associated with cytomegalovirus. A further reported finding was that TCR beta sequences accurately predicted the HLA-A and HLA-B alleles for most subjects in the first cohort. It was suggested by the authors that the approach could potentially be generalized to other disease states and immunological phenotypes. In a later analysis, HLA-associated TCR beta chains were found to be more clonally expanded and to have lower generation probabilities than equally common non-associated chains. A later analysis associated about 17,000 TCR beta sequences with specific HLA alleles at a false discovery rate of 0.05. A later analysis found that most CMV-associated TCR beta chains appeared HLA-restricted, with HLA associations seemingly driven largely by CMV exposure. Cytomegalovirus status was reported to be diagnosed by the classifier with high specificity and sensitivity in both the original and validation cohorts. Linkage disequilibrium might explain the correlated functional status among segregating V segments, but an unknown experimental factor could not be ruled out. Broadly in line with IMGT annotations, most TCR beta V segments showed up in productive rearrangements about 87% or about 30% of the time in an earlier analysis of approximately 600 of the donors. A group of highly shared sequence variants was considered likely to be a technical artifact of the sequencing pipeline. According to a later genetic analysis, donors in an Asian-associated ancestry cluster had fewer N-insertions in productive TCRs than the approximately 630-donor mean. V-gene and J-gene trimming of TCR beta chains was associated with a missense DCLRE1C variant in a later genetic analysis, and the association was replicated in an independent cohort. CMV serostatus was the only immune exposure information available for the cohort. According to a later analysis, parvovirus B19, influenza, CMV and Epstein-Barr virus appeared linked to several top co-occurrence clusters. Because counts were too low, approximately 18 rarely observed V segments, including chromosome 9 orphons, were excluded from the earlier analysis of around 640 of the donors. Sequencing depth was assumed to be roughly uniform across donors in the presence/absence analyses, though that assumption may not hold. Assigning TCR associations to individual alleles was difficult when HLA alleles, especially DR and DQ, strongly co-occurred. Because some donors lacked HLA typing at each locus, the association tests relied only on the typed subset. Three of the identified cytomegalovirus-associated TCR beta chains were confirmed in vitro to be specific for cytomegalovirus antigens. Most TCR sequences were observed very rarely across donors, whereas some public TCRs were present in many individuals. Some IMGT-functional V segments, including TRBV6-2 and TRBV6-3, could not be told apart with the 87-base-pair reads, so those segments were excluded. The cohort was sequenced for TCR beta chains only, and without alpha or paired-chain data the features that could be detected were limited. A later analysis found that TCR association rates varied across HLA loci, with DRB1 alleles showing the most associated TCRs and HLA-C alleles the fewest.

The cohort was made up of 650 to 700 healthy bone marrow donors. All cohort members were sampled while nominally healthy, although unrecorded immune exposures were likely present. The donor was CMV seronegative and belonged to the group of over 350 seronegative cohort members. Each donor provided a peripheral blood sample, and peripheral blood mononuclear cells were used for TCR beta sequencing. The Qiagen DNeasy Blood Extraction Kit was used to extract genomic DNA from the blood cell samples. Library prep was done by the immunoSEQ multiplex PCR assay. For the multiplex PCR, a mixture combining 60 forward primers for TCR Vbeta segments and 13 reverse primers for TCR Jbeta segments was used. Amplification of the CDR3 region of rearranged TCR beta genes was performed with a multiplex PCR assay on genomic DNA. The Illumina HiSeq System was used to sequence the amplified TCR beta libraries as 87-base-pair reads. As for the authors' bioinformatics: In a later analysis, 77 million or so unique TCR beta chains were counted across the approximately 640 repertoires, and roughly 11 million of these chains were shared by at least two donors. Raw reads were error-corrected and collapsed into unique sequences with a nearest-neighbor algorithm that merged closely related sequences to remove PCR and sequencing errors. V, D and J gene segments were assigned by aligning CDR3 sequences to IMGT reference sequences. For a sequence to be retained, a match of at least six nucleotides was required to both a V gene segment and a J gene segment. A rearrangement was called productive if the CDR3 had no stop codons and remained in frame with V and J, and every other rearrangement was called non-productive. CDR3 was defined according to IMGT convention as the region running from the second conserved V-encoded cysteine to the conserved J-encoded phenylalanine. The earlier analysis of about 570 of the donors excluded any sequence lacking an unambiguous match to a single V gene segment. In an earlier analysis of approximately 610 of the donors, V segments were called functional above 56.7% productive rearrangements and were called segregating when the between-donor standard deviation exceeded 5%. A statistical classification framework was built to diagnose cytomegalovirus status from the catalog of TCR beta chain sequences. In a later analysis, V and J genes were assigned by comparing TCR nucleotide sequences against IMGT/GENE-DB human TR gene sequences. In a later analysis, CDR3 sequences and most-parsimonious VDJ recombination scenarios were assigned using the TCRdist pipeline. In a later analysis, each TCR beta chain was defined by its CDR3 amino acid sequence together with its V-gene family, and reads without a unique V-gene family were excluded. In a later analysis, 500 to 650 highly shared, low-generation-probability nucleotide sequences were removed to address suspected cross-contamination and a sequencing artifact. For each public chain, a later analysis derived a clonal expansion index from normalized ranks of inferred template counts within each repertoire. In a later analysis, generation probabilities were computed using a VDJ recombination model fitted to out-of-frame rearrangements, and the results were checked against IGoR. Hypergeometric tests were used in a later analysis to score TCR-TCR, TCR-HLA and TCR-CMV co-occurrence, with a repertoire-size bias correction applied to the TCR pairs. In a later analysis, false discovery rates were estimated by permuting HLA or CMV assignments 20 times. In a later analysis, co-occurring TCRs were grouped using DBSCAN, with TCRdist sequence similarity added in when clustering inside HLA-allele-positive subsets. Repertoires with fewer than 30,000 or more than 120,000 public chains were left out of co-occurrence clustering, as were five repertoires with anomalous nucleotide sharing. The table was pulled from immuneACCESS by TCRdb, which kept in-frame rearrangements only. Such tables lose some clones; where checked, under half of the loss comes from unresolved V genes, and the rest has no known cause. The V and J calls and clone size come from that table; D and trimming were worked out from the DNA. The sample table records some 98,000 clones; approximately 80% of these occur just once. The ten largest clones represent 7.7% of the sample.

Points on this clone: What antigen it recognizes has not been identified. No clone much larger than this one lies a single base away; base qualities are absent.

The germline V gene encodes CDR1 SNHLY and CDR2 FYNNEI. From cysteine to phenylalanine, the CDR3 is 17 amino acids long. Just CDR3 DNA is preserved here, 51 bases in frame from base 1. The junction shows trimming of 1 base on V and 5 bases on J, and the gene matches do not reach 10 bases of it. The sequence derives from a female donor in good health and CMV-seronegative. This receptor chain uses TRBV2 and TRBJ2-2; TRBD1 aligns with 7 central bases. The sequencing input was PBMCs. The nucleotide sequence reads as follows: TGTGCCAGCAGTGAAGGGTGGAGACAGGGATTTACCGGGGAGCTGTTTTTT. It specifies CASSEGWRQGFTGELFF. This CDR3, with the reference TRBV2 and TRBJ2-2 proteins standing in past its ends, gives the full variable domain EPEVTQTPSHQVTQMGQEVILRCVPISNHLYFYWYRQILGQKVEFLVSFYNNEISEKSEIFDDQFSVERPDGSNFTLKIRSTKLEDSAMYFCASSEGWRQGFTGELFFGEGSRLTVL.